The 24 T cell receptor beta chains listed next were all sequenced from one sample in a study of long-term antiretroviral therapy in people with HIV (dated by TCRdb to between 2021 and 2024). Sequencing of the TRB variable region was done with the immunoSEQ hsTCRB v3.0 assay at survey level resolution. TCRdb stores this immuneACCESS table with in-frame sequences only. Part of the clones is absent; in the studies checked, under half of the shortfall reflects unresolved V genes, and no reason is known for the rest. The sample table records approximately 16,000 clones; around nine tenths of these occur just once. Jointly, the top ten make up approximately 14% of the sample. The input for sequencing was unsorted PBMCs, taken 2.3 to 2.4 years before starting antiretroviral therapy. The receptor source for this set is a woman aged 25 to 39 with HIV.

The rearrangement joins TRBV7-9 to TRBJ2-3, with TRBD1 matching 9 bases. V trimming: 3 bases; J trimming: 2 bases; junction bases outside the gene matches: 9. CDR3 length equals 17 residues. Per the germline V gene, CDR1 is SEHNR and CDR2 is FQNEAQ (reference sequence). CDR3 sequence: CASSFRWDRETTDTQYF. As DNA, the CDR3 is TGTGCCAGCAGCTTCCGGTGGGACAGGGAGACCACAGATACGCAGTATTTT.

The genes are TRBV9 and TRBJ1-2; no firm D call. The CDR3 is 11 amino acids. Germline V CDR1 and CDR2: SGDLS, YYNGEE. Trimming pared 3 bases from V and 7 bases from J, leaving 7 bases between. The CDR3: CASSGQSGYTF. CDR3 in DNA: TGTGCCAGCAGCGGGCAGAGTGGCTACACCTTC.

The genes are TRBV19 and TRBJ1-5; D remains ambiguous. CDR3 length: 15 residues. Germline CDR1 reads LNHDA; CDR2 reads SQIVND (reference sequence). V gave up 3 bases and J gave up 1 base, with 10 bases separating them. CDR3 in amino acids: CASSMDPWSNQPQHF. Written as DNA, the CDR3 is TGTGCCAGTAGTATGGATCCGTGGAGCAATCAGCCCCAGCATTTT.

The chain combines TRBV7-2 with TRBJ2-3, with TRBD2 matching 7 bases. This CDR3 has 15 residues. Trimming removed 4 bases from V and 4 bases from J; junction bases left unmatched: 8. In germline, CDR1 is SGHTA, CDR2 FQGNSA. CDR3 in amino acids: CASSSGGSLADTQYF. The DNA of the CDR3 is TGTGCCAGCAGCTCGGGGGGATCCCTGGCAGATACGCAGTATTTT.

The chain carries TRBV7-2 and TRBJ1-3, with no clear D. Per the germline V gene, CDR1 is SGHTA and CDR2 is FQGNSA. This CDR3 is built from 12 residues. V was clipped by 1 base and J by 13 bases, with 11 bases between them. The CDR3: CASSLDALTIYF. CDR3 sequence (DNA): TGTGCCAGCAGCTTAGACGCCCTGACTATATATTTT.

This clone was found once. The V and J genes are TRBV11-2 and TRBJ1-3, with no clear D. This CDR3 region has 15 residues. Germline V CDR1 and CDR2: SGHAT, FQNNGV. Trimming removed 2 bases at V and 0 bases at J, with 8 bases between. The CDR3 region is CASSLNVASGNTIYF. CDR3 nucleotide sequence: TGTGCCAGCAGCTTAAACGTTGCCTCTGGAAACACCATATATTTT. Full variable domain (outside the CDR3, taken from reference TRBV11-2 and TRBJ1-3): EAGVAQSPRYKIIEKRQSVAFWCNPISGHATLYWYQQILGQGPKLLIQFQNNGVVDDSQLPKDRFSAERLKGVDSTLKIQPAKLEDSAVYLCASSLNVASGNTIYFGEGSWLTVV.

The genes are TRBV7-9 and TRBJ2-7, with D maybe TRBD2 (5 bases). The germline V gene encodes CDR1 SEHNR and CDR2 FQNEAQ (reference sequence). CDR3 size: 15 residues. V was pared by 4 bases and J by 0 bases, with 13 bases between. For the CDR3, the DNA is TGTGCCAGCAGCTCCGGGGAGCCGCCCTCCTACGAGCAGTACTTC. Residues: CASSSGEPPSYEQYF.

The chain joins TRBV5-6 to TRBJ1-5; TRBD1 matches at 9 bases. Per the germline V gene, CDR1 is SGHDT and CDR2 is YYEEEE. This CDR3 comprises 14 residues. V was clipped by 4 bases and J by 9 bases; unmatched bases: 8. DNA of the CDR3: TGTGCCAGCAGCCCTTGGACAGGGGAGCGGCCCCAGCATTTT. Translation gives CASSPWTGERPQHF.

V and J are TRBV5-4 and TRBJ1-6; D is uncertain. The CDR3 loop spans 13 amino acids. V was pared by 2 bases and J by 11 bases, with 11 bases between. The germline CDR1 and CDR2 sequences are SGHNT and YYREEE (reference sequence). CDR3 sequence reads: CASSFFDGAPLHF. DNA for the CDR3: TGTGCCAGCAGCTTCTTTGATGGGGCACCCCTCCACTTT. Full variable domain (rest looked up from reference TRBV5-4 and TRBJ1-6): ETGVTQSPTHLIKTRGQQVTLRCSSQSGHNTVSWYQQALGQGPQFIFQYYREEENGRGNFPPRFSGLQFPNYSSELNVNALELDDSALYLCASSFFDGAPLHFGNGTRLTVT.

This clone has more than one count but fewer than ten. The rearrangement uses TRBV5-6 and TRBJ2-7; the D is unclear. Trimming cost V 3 bases and J 2 bases, with 12 bases left between them. The CDR3 loop spans 14 amino acids. Germline loops: CDR1 SGHDT, CDR2 YYEEEE. The CDR3 protein is CASSYRTRTYEQYF. The CDR3 nucleotides are TGTGCCAGCAGCTACCGGACGAGGACCTACGAGCAGTACTTC.

The rearrangement joins TRBV7-9 to TRBJ2-1; 10 nucleotides match TRBD1. Germline trimming cut 3 bases from V and 5 bases from J; bases unmatched to any gene: 4. The germline CDR1 and CDR2 sequences are SEHNR and FQNEAQ (reference sequence). There are 15 residues in the CDR3. This CDR3 reads CASSFPGQGNNEQFF. The CDR3 DNA reads TGTGCCAGCAGCTTCCCGGGACAGGGGAACAATGAGCAGTTCTTC.

The genes are TRBV2 and TRBJ1-4, with D hard to call. V lost 4 bases and J lost 14, with 23 bases in between. Germline V gene data show CDR1 as SNHLY and CDR2 as FYNNEI. The CDR3 consists of 15 residues. The CDR3 sequence is CASSAGSTAPGSLFF. As DNA, the CDR3 is TGTGCCAGCAGTGCTGGTTCAACAGCCCCAGGTAGCCTGTTTTTT.

V usage is TRBV18 and J usage is TRBJ1-1; D unclear. Looked up from germline, CDR1 is KGHSH and CDR2 is LQKENI. V was shortened by 1 base and J by 0 bases, with 6 bases between the two germline ends. The CDR3 runs 14 residues. CDR3 DNA sequence: TGTGCCAGCTCACCACAGAGCATGAACACTGAAGCTTTCTTT. Protein product: CASSPQSMNTEAFF.

The V and J genes are TRBV2 and TRBJ1-5; 7 nucleotides match TRBD1. V lost 7 bases and J lost 0; bases outside the gene matches: 6. Germline lookup yields CDR1 SNHLY and CDR2 FYNNEI. This CDR3 has 15 residues. CDR3 nucleotide sequence: TGTGCCAGCATTAGGGACAGCCATAGCAATCAGCCCCAGCATTTT. Translated: CASIRDSHSNQPQHF.

This chain uses TRBV30 with TRBJ2-1; the D is unclear. Germline CDR1 reads GTSNPN; CDR2 reads SVGIG (reference sequence). This CDR3 spans 11 amino acids. Between the trimmed V and J ends, which lost 5 bases and 8 bases, there was a span of 10 bases. Written as DNA, the CDR3 is TGTGCCTGGGGGGTATCCTATGAGCAGTTCTTC. Translated: CAWGVSYEQFF.

The chain is built from TRBV7-6 and TRBJ1-6, with D possibly being TRBD1 (5 bases). V lost 2 bases, J lost 7 bases, and 30 bases lay in between. CDR1 is SGHVS, CDR2 FNYEAQ, per germline. The CDR3 sequence is 21 residues long. The CDR3 DNA sequence: TGTGCCAGCAGCTTAATGGCCCCGGGGGGAAAGTCTGACACACAAAATTCACCCCTCCACTTT. This translates into CASSLMAPGGKSDTQNSPLHF.

This chain connects TRBV27 to TRBJ2-7; tentative D call: TRBD2 (7 bases). The CDR3 consists of 16 residues. The V end lost 4 bases, the J end lost 2 bases, and 18 bases lay between the germline ends. Germline CDR1 MNHEY, CDR2 SMNVEV (reference sequence). This CDR3 is CASSSHVGGGPYEQYF. CDR3 nucleotides: TGTGCCAGCAGTTCGCACGTGGGGGGGGGCCCCTACGAGCAGTACTTC.

The chain is built from TRBV5-5 and TRBJ1-2; TRBD1 matches at 10 bases. CDR3 length: 16 amino acids. Germline assignment: CDR1 SGHKS and CDR2 YYEKEE (reference sequence). V trimming: 1 base; J trimming: 4 bases; junction bases outside the gene matches: 7. The CDR3 region has the DNA TGTGCCAGCAGCTTGTCCTCGACAGGGGGCCCCTATGGCTACACCTTC. This codes for CASSLSSTGGPYGYTF.

The CDR3 DNA sequence: TGTGCCAGCACCCCGGGACAGATCTATGGCTACACCTTC. Protein sequence: CASTPGQIYGYTF. V is TRBV6-6 and J is TRBJ1-2; 7 nucleotides align to TRBD1. V shed 7 bases and J 4 bases; nucleotides not matched to a gene: 6. This CDR3 is built from 13 residues. Per the germline V gene, CDR1 is MNHNY and CDR2 is SVGAGI (reference sequence).

As regards this clone: The junction departs from the called germline gene at one end, perhaps through a read error. The chain couples TRBV15 to TRBJ1-1; 7 nucleotides match TRBD1. CDR1 is LNHNV, CDR2 YYDKDF, per germline (reference sequence). The CDR3 runs to 13 residues. CDR3 sequence (DNA): TGTGCCACCGGCAGGGGGGGGAACACTGAAGCTTTCTTT. It is translated as CATGRGGNTEAFF.

The genes are TRBV19 and TRBJ1-5, with unresolved D. CDR1 and CDR2 (germline): LNHDA, SQIVND (reference sequence). Trimming removed 7 bases from V and 3 bases from J, with 10 bases in between. The CDR3 covers 13 residues. This CDR3 is CASTRVNNQPQHF. As DNA, the CDR3 is TGTGCCAGTACTCGTGTTAACAATCAGCCCCAGCATTTT.

The genes are TRBV18 and TRBJ1-1; D gene unclear. The V gene's germline CDR1 is KGHSH and CDR2 LQKENI. This CDR3 spans 15 amino acids. Trimming took off 8 bases at V and 0 bases at J, with 16 bases between the two ends. The DNA of the CDR3 is TGTGCCAGCGCAGCGCTAAATACAATGAACACTGAAGCTTTCTTT. Translated: CASAALNTMNTEAFF.

The gene calls are TRBV19 and TRBJ2-4; the D call may be TRBD1 or TRBD2 (7 bases each). V gave up 3 bases and J gave up 4 bases, with 13 bases separating them. From germline, CDR1 is LNHDA and CDR2 SQIVND (reference sequence). This CDR3 has 15 residues. The CDR3 sequence is CASSILRGGKNIQYF. The CDR3 DNA is TGTGCCAGTAGTATTCTCAGGGGGGGGAAAAACATTCAGTACTTC.

The chain recombines TRBV27 with TRBJ2-3; no definite D call. Trimming removed 9 bases at V and 4 bases at J, with 17 bases between. This CDR3 comprises 14 residues. Germline CDR1 MNHEY, CDR2 SMNVEV (reference sequence). For the CDR3, the DNA is TGTGCCAGTAGGGAAGCGAGTTTGGCAGATACGCAGTATTTT. It is translated as CASREASLADTQYF.